This T cell receptor beta chain comes out of a study of blood T cell repertoires in COVID-19. Study details: Sources were T cells, B-cell-depleted T cells, or PBMCs; the material itself was cDNA or gDNA.

Method: immunoSEQ multiplex PCR; TCRdb's copy keeps in-frame clones and lacks some. Here the sample spans approximately 94,000 clones, roughly 92% being singletons. The ends were cut back, 5 bases at V and 9 bases at J, with 16 bases in the middle. The CDR3 loop spans 13 amino acids. Germline CDR1 is SGHDN and CDR2 is FVKESK. The sequence was obtained from a man aged 50 to 60 with active COVID-19. V usage is TRBV14 and J usage is TRBJ1-2; no clear D gene. Sequenced: peripheral blood. The CDR3 is CASSGATLTSYTF. The CDR3 DNA sequence: TGTGCCAGCAGCGGAGCGACCTTGACGAGCTACACCTTC.